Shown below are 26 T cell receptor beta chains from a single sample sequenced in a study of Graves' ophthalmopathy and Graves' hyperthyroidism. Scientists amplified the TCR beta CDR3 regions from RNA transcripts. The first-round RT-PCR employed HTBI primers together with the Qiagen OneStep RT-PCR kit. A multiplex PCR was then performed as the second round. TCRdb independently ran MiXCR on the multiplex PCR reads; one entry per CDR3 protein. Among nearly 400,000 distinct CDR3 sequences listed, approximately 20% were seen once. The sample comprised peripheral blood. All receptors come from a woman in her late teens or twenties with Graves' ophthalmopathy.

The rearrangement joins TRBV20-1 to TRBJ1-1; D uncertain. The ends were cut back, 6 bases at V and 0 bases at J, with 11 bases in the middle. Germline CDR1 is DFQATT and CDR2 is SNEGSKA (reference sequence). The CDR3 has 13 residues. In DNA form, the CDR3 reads TGCAGTGCCAAGGGCCGACTGAACACTGAAGCTTTCTTT. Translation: CSAKGRLNTEAFF.

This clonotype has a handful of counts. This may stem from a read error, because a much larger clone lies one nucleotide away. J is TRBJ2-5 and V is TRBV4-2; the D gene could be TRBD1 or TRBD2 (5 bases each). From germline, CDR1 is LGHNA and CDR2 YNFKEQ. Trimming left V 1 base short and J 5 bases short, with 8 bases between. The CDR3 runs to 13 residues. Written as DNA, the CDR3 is TGTGCCAGCAGCCAAGGATGGGGGGAGACCCAGTACTTC. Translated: CASSQGWGETQYF.

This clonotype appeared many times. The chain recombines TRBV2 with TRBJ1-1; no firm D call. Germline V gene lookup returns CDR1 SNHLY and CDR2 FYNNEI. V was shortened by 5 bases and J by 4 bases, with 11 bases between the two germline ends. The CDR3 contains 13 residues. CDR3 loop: CASSPTLRTEAFF. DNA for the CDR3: TGTGCCAGCAGTCCTACACTTCGCACTGAAGCTTTCTTT.

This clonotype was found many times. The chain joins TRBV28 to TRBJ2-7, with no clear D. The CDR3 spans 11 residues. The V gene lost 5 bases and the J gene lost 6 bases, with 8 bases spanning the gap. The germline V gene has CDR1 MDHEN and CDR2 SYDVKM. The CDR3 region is CASSAPAEQYF. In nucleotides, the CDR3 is TGTGCCAGCAGTGCCCCGGCCGAGCAGTACTTC.

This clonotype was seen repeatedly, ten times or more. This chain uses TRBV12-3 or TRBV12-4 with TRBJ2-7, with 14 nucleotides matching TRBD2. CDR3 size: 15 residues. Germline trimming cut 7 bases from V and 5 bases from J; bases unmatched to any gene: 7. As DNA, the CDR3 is TGTGCCAGCACCACCGGGACTAGCGGGAGTAACGAGCAGTACTTC. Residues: CASTTGTSGSNEQYF.

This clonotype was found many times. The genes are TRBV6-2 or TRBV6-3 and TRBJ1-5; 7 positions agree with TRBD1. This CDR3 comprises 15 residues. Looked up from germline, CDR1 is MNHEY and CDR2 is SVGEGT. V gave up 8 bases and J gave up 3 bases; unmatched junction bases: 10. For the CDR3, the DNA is TGTGCCAGCGGGGAGGACGACAGGGACAATCAGCCCCAGCATTTT. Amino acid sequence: CASGEDDRDNQPQHF.

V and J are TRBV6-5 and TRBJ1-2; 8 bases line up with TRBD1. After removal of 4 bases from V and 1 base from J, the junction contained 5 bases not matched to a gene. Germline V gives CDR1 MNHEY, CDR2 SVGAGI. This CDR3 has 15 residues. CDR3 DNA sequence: TGTGCCAGCAGTTTTGGACAGGGAGTTAACTATGGCTACACCTTC. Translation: CASSFGQGVNYGYTF.

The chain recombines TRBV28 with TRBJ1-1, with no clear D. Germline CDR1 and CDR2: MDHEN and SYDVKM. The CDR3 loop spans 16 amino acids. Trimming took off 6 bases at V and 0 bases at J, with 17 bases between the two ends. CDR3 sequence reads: CASRTPGRFVNTEAFF. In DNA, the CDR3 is TGTGCCAGCAGGACACCCGGGCGATTTGTGAACACTGAAGCTTTCTTT.

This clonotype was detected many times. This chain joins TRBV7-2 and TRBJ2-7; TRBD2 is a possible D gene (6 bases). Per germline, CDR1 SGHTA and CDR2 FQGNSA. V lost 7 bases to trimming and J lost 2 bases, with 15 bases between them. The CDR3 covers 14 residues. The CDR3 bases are TGTGCCAGCACTCTTCAGGGAGGCCCCTACGAGCAGTACTTC. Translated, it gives CASTLQGGPYEQYF.

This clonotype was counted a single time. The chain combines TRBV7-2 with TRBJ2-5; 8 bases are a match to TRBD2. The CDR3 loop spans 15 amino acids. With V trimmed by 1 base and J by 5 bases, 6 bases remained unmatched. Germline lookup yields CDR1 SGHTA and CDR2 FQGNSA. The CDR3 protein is CASSLELAVVETQYF. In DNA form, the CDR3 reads TGTGCCAGCAGCTTAGAACTAGCGGTGGTGGAGACCCAGTACTTC.

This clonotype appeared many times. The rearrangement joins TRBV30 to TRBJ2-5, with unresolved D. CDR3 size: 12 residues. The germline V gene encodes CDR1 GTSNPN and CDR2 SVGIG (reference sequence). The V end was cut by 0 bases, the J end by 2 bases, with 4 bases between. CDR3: CAWSVGQETQYF. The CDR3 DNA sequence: TGTGCCTGGAGTGTAGGACAAGAGACCCAGTACTTC.

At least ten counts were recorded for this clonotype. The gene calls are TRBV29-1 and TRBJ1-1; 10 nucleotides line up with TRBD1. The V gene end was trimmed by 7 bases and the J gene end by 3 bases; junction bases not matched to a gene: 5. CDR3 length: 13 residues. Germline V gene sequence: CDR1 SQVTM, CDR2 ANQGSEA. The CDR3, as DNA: TGCAGCGGCGGGACAGGGGTTCACACTGAAGCTTTCTTT. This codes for CSGGTGVHTEAFF.

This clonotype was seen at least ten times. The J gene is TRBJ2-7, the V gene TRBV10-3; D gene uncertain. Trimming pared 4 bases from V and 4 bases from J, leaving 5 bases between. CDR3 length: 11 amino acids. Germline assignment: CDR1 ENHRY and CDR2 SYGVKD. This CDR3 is CAISGSYEQYF. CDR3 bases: TGTGCCATCAGTGGTAGTTACGAGCAGTACTTC.

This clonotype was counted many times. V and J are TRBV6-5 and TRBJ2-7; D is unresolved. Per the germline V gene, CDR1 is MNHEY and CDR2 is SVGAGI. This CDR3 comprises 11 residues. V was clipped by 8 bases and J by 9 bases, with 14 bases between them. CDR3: CASLVAVVQYF. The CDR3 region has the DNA TGTGCCAGCTTGGTCGCTGTGGTGCAGTACTTC.

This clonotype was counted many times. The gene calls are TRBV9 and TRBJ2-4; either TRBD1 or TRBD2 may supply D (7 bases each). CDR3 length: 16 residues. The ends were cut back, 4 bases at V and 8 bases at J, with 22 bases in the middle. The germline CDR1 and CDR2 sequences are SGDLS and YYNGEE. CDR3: CASSRRLGQGGDIQYF. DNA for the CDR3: TGTGCCAGCAGCCGAAGGTTGGGGCAGGGGGGGGACATTCAGTACTTC. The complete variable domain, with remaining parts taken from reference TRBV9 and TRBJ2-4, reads DSGVTQTPKHLITATGQRVTLRCSPRSGDLSVYWYQQSLDQGLQFLIQYYNGEERAKGNILERFSAQQFPDLHSELNLSSLELGDSALYFCASSRRLGQGGDIQYFGAGTRLSVL.

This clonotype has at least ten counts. This CDR3 reads CASSRDYLRNTEAFF. The CDR3 region has the DNA TGTGCCAGCAGCCGCGACTATCTCAGGAACACTGAAGCTTTCTTT. The chain uses TRBV6-2 or TRBV6-3 and TRBJ1-1, with D uncertain. Germline V gene sequence: CDR1 MNHEY, CDR2 SVGEGT. Trimming cost V 6 bases and J 1 base, with 15 bases left between them. This CDR3 has 15 amino acids.

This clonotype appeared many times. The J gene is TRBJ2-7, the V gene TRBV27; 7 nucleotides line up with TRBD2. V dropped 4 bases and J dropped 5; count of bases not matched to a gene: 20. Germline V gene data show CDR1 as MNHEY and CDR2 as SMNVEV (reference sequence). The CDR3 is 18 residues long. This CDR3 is CASSWGVVGGRSSHEQYF. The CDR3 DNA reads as TGTGCCAGCAGTTGGGGGGTCGTTGGCGGGAGATCTTCCCACGAGCAGTACTTC.

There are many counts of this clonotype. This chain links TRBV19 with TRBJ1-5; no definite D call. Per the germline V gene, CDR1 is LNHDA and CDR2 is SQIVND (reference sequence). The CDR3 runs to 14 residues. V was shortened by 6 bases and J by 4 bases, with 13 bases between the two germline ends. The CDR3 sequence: CASRKSTLNQPQHF. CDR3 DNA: TGTGCCAGTAGAAAGAGCACTTTGAATCAGCCCCAGCATTTT. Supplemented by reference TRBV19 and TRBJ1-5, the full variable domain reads DGGITQSPKYLFRKEGQNVTLSCEQNLNHDAMYWYRQDPGQGLRLIYYSQIVNDFQKGDIAEGYSVSREKKESFPLTVTSAQKNPTAFYLCASRKSTLNQPQHFGDGTRLSIL.

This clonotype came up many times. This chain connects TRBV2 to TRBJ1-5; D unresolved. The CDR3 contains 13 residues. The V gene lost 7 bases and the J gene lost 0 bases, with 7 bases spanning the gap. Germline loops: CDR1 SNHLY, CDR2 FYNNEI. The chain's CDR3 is CASIRDSNQPQHF. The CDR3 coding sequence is TGTGCCAGCATAAGGGATAGCAATCAGCCCCAGCATTTT.

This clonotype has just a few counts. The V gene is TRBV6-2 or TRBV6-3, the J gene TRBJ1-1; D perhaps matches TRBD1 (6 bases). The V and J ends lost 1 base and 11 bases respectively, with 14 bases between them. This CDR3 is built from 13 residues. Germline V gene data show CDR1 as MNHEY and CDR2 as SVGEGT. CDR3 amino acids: CASSYFGTTEAFF. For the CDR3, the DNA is TGTGCCAGCAGTTACTTTGGGACAACGGAGGCTTTCTTT.

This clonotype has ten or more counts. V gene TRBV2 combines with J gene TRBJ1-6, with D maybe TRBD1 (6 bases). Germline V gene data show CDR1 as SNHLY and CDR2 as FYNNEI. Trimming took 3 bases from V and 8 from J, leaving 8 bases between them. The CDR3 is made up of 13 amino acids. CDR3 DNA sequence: TGTGCCAGCAGTGACCCAGGGGATTCACCCCTCCACTTT. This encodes CASSDPGDSPLHF.

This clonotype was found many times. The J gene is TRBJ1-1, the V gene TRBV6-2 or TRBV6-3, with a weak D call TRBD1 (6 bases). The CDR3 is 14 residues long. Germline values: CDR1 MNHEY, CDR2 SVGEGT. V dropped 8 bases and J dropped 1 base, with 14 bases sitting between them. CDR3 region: CASREGERNTEAFF. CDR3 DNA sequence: TGTGCCAGCCGAGAGGGGGAGAGGAACACTGAAGCTTTCTTT.

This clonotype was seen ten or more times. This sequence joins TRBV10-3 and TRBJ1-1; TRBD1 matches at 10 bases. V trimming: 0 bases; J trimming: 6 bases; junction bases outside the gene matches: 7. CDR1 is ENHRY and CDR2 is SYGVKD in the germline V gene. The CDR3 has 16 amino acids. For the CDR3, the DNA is TGTGCCATCAGTGAGTCGACGGGACAGGGGATCGCTGAAGCTTTCTTT. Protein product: CAISESTGQGIAEAFF.

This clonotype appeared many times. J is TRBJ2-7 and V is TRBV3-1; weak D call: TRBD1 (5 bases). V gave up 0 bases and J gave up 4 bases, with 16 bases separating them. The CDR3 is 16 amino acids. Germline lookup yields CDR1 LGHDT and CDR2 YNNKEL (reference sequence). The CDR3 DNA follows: TGTGCCAGCAGCCAAGACGACAGCGTCAACCCATACGAGCAGTACTTC. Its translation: CASSQDDSVNPYEQYF.

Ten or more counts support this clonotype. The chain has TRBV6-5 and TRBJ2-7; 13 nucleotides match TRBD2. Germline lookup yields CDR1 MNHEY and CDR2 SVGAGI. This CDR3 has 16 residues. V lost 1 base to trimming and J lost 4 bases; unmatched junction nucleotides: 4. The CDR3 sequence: CASSYLLAGGKYEQYF. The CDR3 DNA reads TGTGCCAGCAGTTACTTACTAGCGGGAGGGAAATACGAGCAGTACTTC.

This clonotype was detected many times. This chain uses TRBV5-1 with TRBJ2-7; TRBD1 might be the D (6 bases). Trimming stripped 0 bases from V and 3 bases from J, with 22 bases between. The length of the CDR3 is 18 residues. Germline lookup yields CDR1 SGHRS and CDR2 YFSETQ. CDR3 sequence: CASSLVAPGTSYGYEQYF. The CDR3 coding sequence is TGCGCCAGCAGCTTGGTGGCCCCCGGGACATCTTATGGCTACGAGCAGTACTTC.